The 23 T cell receptor beta chains presented below share a single source sample, sequenced in a study of cytomegalovirus exposure and HLA in healthy donors. PCR was performed using 60 Vbeta and 13 Jbeta primers. Assay used: immunoSEQ multiplex PCR; TCRdb lists only in-frame clones, some missing. This sample has around 180,000 clones, with around 77% found just once. Sequencing was performed on PBMCs. The receptors come from a man aged 60-69 years in good health and CMV-seronegative.

This clone was picked up a small number of times. The chain is built from TRBV28 and TRBJ1-6, with 11 bases aligning to TRBD1. With 5 bases clipped from V and 7 bases from J, the junction kept 13 bases outside the gene matches. The CDR3 sequence is 18 residues long. CDR1 and CDR2 from the germline V gene are MDHEN and SYDVKM. The CDR3 region has the DNA TGTGCCAGCAGTCAAGATGGGACAGGGGGAAGTCTCAATTCACCCCTCCACTTT. It is translated as CASSQDGTGGSLNSPLHF.

The chain recombines TRBV19 with TRBJ1-5, with TRBD1 matching over 9 bases. V shed 3 bases and J 3 bases; nucleotides not matched to a gene: 9. This CDR3 contains 17 residues. Germline V CDR1 and CDR2: LNHDA, SQIVND (reference sequence). The DNA for the CDR3 is TGTGCCAGTAGTATTAGCATAGGGACAGGGTACAATCAGCCCCAGCATTTT. It yields the protein CASSISIGTGYNQPQHF.

The chain links TRBV29-1 to TRBJ1-1, with D possibly being TRBD1 (5 bases). Trimming removed 7 bases at V and 5 bases at J, with 11 bases between. This CDR3 region has 11 residues. The germline CDR1 and CDR2 sequences are SQVTM and ANQGSEA. DNA for the CDR3: TGCAGCGCGGACACAGGAACTGAAGCTTTCTTT. Residues: CSADTGTEAFF.

CDR3 amino acids: CASSITGGKTEAFF. In nucleotides, the CDR3 is TGTGCCAGTAGTATTACAGGGGGAAAAACTGAAGCTTTCTTT. The rearrangement links TRBV19 to TRBJ1-1; TRBD1 aligns across 8 bases. This CDR3 comprises 14 residues. The germline CDR1 and CDR2 sequences are LNHDA and SQIVND (reference sequence). The V gene end was trimmed by 3 bases and the J gene end by 5 bases; junction bases not matched to a gene: 5.

This chain uses TRBV4-2 with TRBJ1-2; maybe TRBD1 (5 bases). The germline V and J ends were trimmed by 0 bases and 4 bases, with 15 bases remaining between them. This CDR3 has 16 amino acids. The germline V gene has CDR1 LGHNA and CDR2 YNFKEQ. CDR3 residues: CASSQEAREGRYGYTF. In nucleotides, the CDR3 is TGTGCCAGCAGCCAAGAGGCCAGGGAAGGTCGCTATGGCTACACCTTC.

The chain combines TRBV14 with TRBJ2-1; D might be TRBD1 (6 bases). Germline V gene data show CDR1 as SGHDN and CDR2 as FVKESK. Trimming removed 3 bases from V and 2 bases from J, with 8 bases in between. CDR3 length equals 14 residues. CDR3 amino acids: CASSQGAAYNEQFF. The CDR3 region has the DNA TGTGCCAGCAGCCAGGGGGCGGCCTACAATGAGCAGTTCTTC.

The rearrangement uses TRBV5-5 and TRBJ1-5; no clear D gene. CDR1 SGHKS and CDR2 YYEKEE come from the germline V gene (reference sequence). V gave up 0 bases and J gave up 0 bases, with 7 bases separating them. The CDR3 consists of 15 residues. The CDR3 is CASSLGGYSNQPQHF. CDR3 bases: TGTGCCAGCAGCTTGGGAGGTTATAGCAATCAGCCCCAGCATTTT.

This chain joins TRBV5-8 and TRBJ1-5; tentative D call: TRBD1 (5 bases). Germline CDR1 SGHTS, CDR2 YDEGEE. V lost 0 bases and J lost 4, with 5 bases in between. The CDR3 is 13 amino acids. For the CDR3, the DNA is TGTGCCAGCAGCTTGGGACAGAATCAGCCCCAGCATTTT. Translation: CASSLGQNQPQHF. Complete variable domain (other parts from reference TRBV5-8 and TRBJ1-5): EAGVTQSPTHLIKTRGQQATLRCSPISGHTSVYWYQQALGLGLQFLLWYDEGEERNRGNFPPRFSGRQFPNYSSELNVNALELEDSALYLCASSLGQNQPQHFGDGTRLSIL.

This chain joins TRBV5-1 and TRBJ2-5; the match to TRBD1 covers 8 bases. The J segment lost 5 bases and the V segment lost 3 bases, leaving 9 bases of the junction unmatched. CDR3 size: 15 residues. Germline loops: CDR1 SGHRS, CDR2 YFSETQ. CDR3: CASSYSDRDRETQYF. CDR3 bases: TGCGCCAGCAGCTATTCGGACAGGGACCGGGAGACCCAGTACTTC.

The chain couples TRBV5-1 to TRBJ2-2; 8 positions match TRBD1. This CDR3 region has 18 residues. With 1 base clipped from V and 6 bases from J, the junction kept 14 bases outside the gene matches. In germline, CDR1 is SGHRS, CDR2 YFSETQ. CDR3 sequence reads: CASSLSFPGTGSAGELFF. CDR3 in DNA: TGCGCCAGCAGCTTGAGTTTTCCTGGGACAGGTAGCGCCGGGGAGCTGTTTTTT.

Comments on this clone: The same CDR3 can be traced to other DNA sequences in this sample. The CDR3 loop is CASSVGTASYEQYF. The CDR3 DNA reads as TGCGCCAGCAGCGTCGGGACAGCCTCCTACGAGCAGTACTTC. The chain uses TRBV5-1 and TRBJ2-7, with 7 bases aligning to TRBD1. This CDR3 is 14 amino acids long. The germline CDR1 and CDR2 sequences are SGHRS and YFSETQ. V trimming: 4 bases; J trimming: 0 bases; junction bases outside the gene matches: 4. The complete variable domain, with remaining parts taken from reference TRBV5-1 and TRBJ2-7, reads KAGVTQTPRYLIKTRGQQVTLSCSPISGHRSVSWYQQTPGQGLQFLFEYFSETQRNKGNFPGRFSGRQFSNSRSEMNVSTLELGDSALYLCASSVGTASYEQYFGPGTRLTVT.

The V gene is TRBV27, the J gene TRBJ2-1; a weak D match, TRBD1 (5 bases). The germline V and J ends were trimmed by 6 bases and 2 bases, with 14 bases remaining between them. This CDR3 has 15 residues. CDR1 is MNHEY, CDR2 SMNVEV, per germline (reference sequence). The CDR3 sequence is CASSASRATYNEQFF. The CDR3 coding sequence is TGTGCCAGCAGCGCCAGCAGGGCAACCTACAATGAGCAGTTCTTC.

The chain uses TRBV19 and TRBJ2-7; 13 positions match TRBD2. Trimming removed 5 bases from V and 3 bases from J; junction bases left unmatched: 4. The CDR3 totals 15 residues. Germline loops: CDR1 LNHDA, CDR2 SQIVND (reference sequence). The CDR3 DNA sequence: TGTGCCAGTAGTGGGGGACTAGCGGGGCACTACGAGCAGTACTTC. This sequence encodes CASSGGLAGHYEQYF.

The chain couples TRBV7-2 to TRBJ2-7; 8 nucleotides match TRBD2. Germline V CDR1 and CDR2: SGHTA, FQGNSA. The CDR3 is made up of 15 amino acids. With V trimmed by 4 bases and J by 0 bases, 5 bases remained unmatched. The CDR3 region has the DNA TGTGCCAGCAGCTACCGGGGGGGGAGCTCCTACGAGCAGTACTTC. It codes for CASSYRGGSSYEQYF.

This clone was seen a single time. The CDR3 sequence: CASRSEEYTEAFF. Here the CDR3 DNA reads TGTGCCAGCAGAAGCGAAGAGTACACTGAAGCTTTCTTT. The chain carries TRBV6-4 and TRBJ1-1, with D hard to call. This CDR3 has 13 amino acids. In germline, CDR1 is MRHNA, CDR2 SNTAGT. V was clipped by 6 bases and J by 3 bases, with 11 bases between them.

The V and J genes are TRBV14 and TRBJ2-1; TRBD1 is a possible D gene (8 bases). V lost 0 bases and J 4 bases, leaving 19 bases between the germline ends. Germline V gene sequence: CDR1 SGHDN, CDR2 FVKESK. This CDR3 has 18 residues. The CDR3 DNA reads as TGTGCCAGCAGCCAAGACCAGGGGGCGGGAGTGCGTTACAATGAGCAGTTCTTC. Translated: CASSQDQGAGVRYNEQFF.

This sequence joins TRBV5-6 and TRBJ1-6, with no clear D. V was clipped by 0 bases and J by 5 bases, with 15 bases between them. This CDR3 comprises 17 residues. Germline assignment: CDR1 SGHDT and CDR2 YYEEEE. The CDR3 spells CASSLGPTLPNNSPLHF. The CDR3 DNA follows: TGTGCCAGCAGCTTGGGACCGACACTCCCTAATAATTCACCCCTCCACTTT.

The rearrangement uses TRBV6-6 and TRBJ2-7; 9 bases match TRBD2. There are 15 residues in the CDR3. Germline CDR1 and CDR2: MNHNY and SVGAGI (reference sequence). V was clipped by 5 bases and J by 5 bases; unmatched bases: 10. The CDR3: CASSKSGTSIHEQYF. The CDR3 DNA is TGTGCCAGCAGTAAATCCGGGACTAGCATTCACGAGCAGTACTTC.

This clone turned up a few times. This chain links TRBV19 with TRBJ1-1, with 11 bases lining up with TRBD1. V dropped 7 bases and J dropped 5; count of bases not matched to a gene: 6. This CDR3 spans 14 amino acids. Germline CDR1 reads LNHDA; CDR2 reads SQIVND (reference sequence). The CDR3 sequence: CASTSDRGLTEAFF. The CDR3 DNA reads as TGTGCCAGTACCTCGGACAGGGGGCTTACTGAAGCTTTCTTT.

J is TRBJ2-3 and V is TRBV5-6; the match to TRBD1 covers 8 bases. With V trimmed by 1 base and J by 3 bases, 10 bases remained unmatched. The germline V gene has CDR1 SGHDT and CDR2 YYEEEE. CDR3 size: 17 residues. CDR3 in amino acids: CASSLYRGAFGTDTQYF. In nucleotides, the CDR3 is TGTGCCAGCAGCTTGTACAGGGGGGCCTTTGGGACAGATACGCAGTATTTT.

V is TRBV28 and J is TRBJ1-2, with 9 bases fitting TRBD1. After removal of 6 bases from V and 8 bases from J, the junction contained 10 bases not matched to a gene. Germline V gene lookup returns CDR1 MDHEN and CDR2 SYDVKM. The CDR3 is 14 residues long. DNA for the CDR3: TGTGCCAGCAGGGGGGGGGACAGGGCGGGAGGCTACACCTTC. It encodes CASRGGDRAGGYTF.

This clone was recorded once. The V gene is TRBV5-1, the J gene TRBJ1-5, with D tentatively TRBD1 (6 bases). V lost 0 bases and J lost 1, with 8 bases in between. The germline V gene encodes CDR1 SGHRS and CDR2 YFSETQ. The CDR3 spans 15 residues. CDR3 loop: CASSLGQGSNQPQHF. The CDR3 DNA reads TGCGCCAGCAGCTTGGGGCAGGGGAGCAATCAGCCCCAGCATTTT.

CDR3 nucleotide sequence: TGTGCCAGCAGCTTATTGGACAGGGGGAGTTCGCCCCAGCATTTT. As protein: CASSLLDRGSSPQHF. The chain has TRBV7-2 and TRBJ1-5; 10 nucleotides match TRBD1. This CDR3 has 15 residues. Trimming took 2 bases from V and 9 from J; bases not matched to a gene: 7. The germline V gene encodes CDR1 SGHTA and CDR2 FQGNSA.